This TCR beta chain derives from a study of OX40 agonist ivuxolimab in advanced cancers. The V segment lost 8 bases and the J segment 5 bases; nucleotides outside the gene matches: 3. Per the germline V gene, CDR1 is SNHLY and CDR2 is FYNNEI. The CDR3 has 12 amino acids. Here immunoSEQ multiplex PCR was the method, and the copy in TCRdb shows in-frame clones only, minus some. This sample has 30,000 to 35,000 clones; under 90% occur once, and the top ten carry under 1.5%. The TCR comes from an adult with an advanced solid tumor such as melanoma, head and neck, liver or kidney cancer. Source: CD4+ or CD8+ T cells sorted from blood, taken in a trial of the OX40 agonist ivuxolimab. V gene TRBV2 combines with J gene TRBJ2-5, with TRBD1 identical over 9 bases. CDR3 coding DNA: TGTGCCAGCGCCGGGACAGGGGAGACCCAGTACTTC. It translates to CASAGTGETQYF.